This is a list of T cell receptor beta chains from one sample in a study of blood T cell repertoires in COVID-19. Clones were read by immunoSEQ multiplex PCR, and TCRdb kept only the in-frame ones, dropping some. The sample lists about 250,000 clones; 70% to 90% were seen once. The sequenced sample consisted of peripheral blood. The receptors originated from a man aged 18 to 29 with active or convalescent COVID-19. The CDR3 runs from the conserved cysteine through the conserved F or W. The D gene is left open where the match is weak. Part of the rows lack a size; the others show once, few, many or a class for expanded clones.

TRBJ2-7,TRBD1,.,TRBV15,CATSRDGTGDNEQYF,TGTGCCACCAGCAGAGATGGGACAGGGGACAACGAGCAGTACTTC
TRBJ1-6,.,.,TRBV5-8,CASSPQQGLNSPLHF,TGTGCCAGCAGCCCCCAACAAGGACTCAATTCACCCCTCCACTTT
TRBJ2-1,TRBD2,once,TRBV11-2,CASSSSLAGGLNEQFF,TGTGCCAGCAGCTCATCCTTAGCGGGAGGCCTCAATGAGCAGTTCTTC
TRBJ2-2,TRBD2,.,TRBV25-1,CASSDPSGSSNTGELFF,TGTGCCAGCAGTGATCCTAGCGGCAGTTCGAACACCGGGGAGCTGTTTTTT
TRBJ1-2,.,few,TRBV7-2,CASSFVKVEVWEGGYTF,TGTGCCAGCAGCTTCGTGAAAGTTGAAGTCTGGGAGGGTGGCTACACCTTC
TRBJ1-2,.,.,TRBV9,CASSPYSPGYTF,TGTGCCAGCAGCCCTTACAGTCCAGGCTACACCTTC
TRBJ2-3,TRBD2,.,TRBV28,CASSLLAVSTDTQYF,TGTGCCAGCAGTTTACTAGCGGTTAGCACAGATACGCAGTATTTT
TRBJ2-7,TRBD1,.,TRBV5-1,CASSPFTQGQGEQYF,TGCGCCAGCAGCCCATTCACACAGGGGCAGGGGGAGCAGTACTTC
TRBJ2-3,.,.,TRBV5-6,CASSLLATGTDTQYF,TGTGCCAGCAGCTTGTTAGCGACTGGCACAGATACGCAGTATTTT
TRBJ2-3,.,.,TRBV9,CASSASAGGHVGTDTQYF,TGTGCCAGCAGCGCTTCGGCCGGGGGGCATGTTGGCACAGATACGCAGTATTTT
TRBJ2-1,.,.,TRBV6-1,CASSGTTLTGPGGNEQFF,TGTGCCAGCAGTGGCACCACTCTGACAGGACCCGGGGGGAATGAGCAGTTCTTC
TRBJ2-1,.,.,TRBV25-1,CASTSQGRVLGNEQFF,TGTGCCAGCACTAGCCAAGGGCGGGTGTTAGGGAATGAGCAGTTCTTC
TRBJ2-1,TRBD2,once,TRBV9,CASSSPSGGIGNEQFF,TGTGCCAGCAGCTCTCCTAGCGGGGGGATCGGCAATGAGCAGTTCTTC
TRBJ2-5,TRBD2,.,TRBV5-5,CASTKRREQAETQYF,TGTGCCAGCACCAAGCGGCGGGAGCAGGCGGAGACCCAGTACTTC
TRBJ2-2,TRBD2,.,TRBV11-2,CASSLRVLASGNTGELFF,TGTGCCAGCAGCTTAAGGGTGTTAGCTAGCGGGAACACCGGGGAGCTGTTTTTT
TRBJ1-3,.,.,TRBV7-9,CASSPRGEGNTIYF,TGTGCCAGCAGTCCTCGGGGGGAAGGAAACACCATATATTTT
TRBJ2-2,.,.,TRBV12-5,CASGPTPTGELFF,TGTGCTAGTGGGCCGACTCCCACCGGGGAGCTGTTTTTT
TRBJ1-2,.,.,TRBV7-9,CASSLAEGSYGYTF,TGTGCCAGCAGCTTAGCGGAGGGGAGCTATGGCTACACCTTC
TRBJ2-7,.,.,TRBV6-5,CASSPLSGSEQYF,TGTGCCAGCAGTCCCTTGAGTGGGAGCGAGCAGTACTTC
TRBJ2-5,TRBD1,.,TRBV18,CASSTVGQLKETQYF,TGTGCCAGCTCTACAGTGGGACAGTTAAAAGAGACCCAGTACTTC
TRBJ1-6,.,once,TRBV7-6,CASRLETTLNSPLHF,TGTGCCAGCAGACTAGAGACGACTTTAAATTCACCCCTCCACTTT
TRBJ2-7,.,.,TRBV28,CASSSYRFYEQYF,TGTGCCAGCAGTTCCTACAGATTCTACGAGCAGTACTTC
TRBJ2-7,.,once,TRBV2,CASSGGRVLSYEQYF,TGTGCCAGCAGTGGAGGCAGAGTACTTTCCTACGAGCAGTACTTC
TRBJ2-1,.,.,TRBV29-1,CSATGEVPGNEQFF,TGCAGCGCGACCGGGGAGGTTCCTGGCAATGAGCAGTTCTTC
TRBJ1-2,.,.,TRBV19,CASSIASGQSLYGYTF,TGTGCCAGTAGTATAGCTTCAGGACAGTCGCTCTATGGCTACACCTTC
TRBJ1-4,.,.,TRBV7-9,CASSTLQGSNEKLFF,TGTGCCAGCAGCACCCTACAGGGTTCTAATGAAAAACTGTTTTTT
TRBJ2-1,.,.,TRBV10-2,CASTPVWSSYNEQFF,TGCGCCAGCACGCCGGTTTGGAGCTCCTACAATGAGCAGTTCTTC
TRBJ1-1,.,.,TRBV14,CASSHISDGGNTEAFF,TGTGCCAGCAGCCATATTTCCGACGGGGGGAACACTGAAGCTTTCTTT
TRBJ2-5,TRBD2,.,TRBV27,CASSGKSTSGSRETQYF,TGTGCCAGCAGTGGAAAATCGACTAGCGGGAGTAGAGAGACCCAGTACTTC
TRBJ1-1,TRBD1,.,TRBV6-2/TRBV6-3,CASSSDSSGTVNTEAFF,TGTGCCAGCAGTTCCGATTCTTCCGGGACAGTGAACACTGAAGCTTTCTTT
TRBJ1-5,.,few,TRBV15,CATSRSGYSNQPQHF,TGTGCCACCAGCAGATCCGGTTATAGCAATCAGCCCCAGCATTTT
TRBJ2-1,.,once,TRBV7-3,CASSPRPGGSSYNEQFF,TGTGCCAGCAGCCCCCGGCCGGGGGGCAGCTCCTACAATGAGCAGTTCTTC
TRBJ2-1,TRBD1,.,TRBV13,CASSRAGTGGFSEQFF,TGTGCCAGCAGTAGGGCCGGGACAGGGGGCTTTAGTGAGCAGTTCTTC
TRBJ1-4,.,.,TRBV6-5,CASSYLTGFGEKLFF,TGTGCCAGCAGTTACTTGACAGGCTTCGGTGAAAAACTGTTTTTT
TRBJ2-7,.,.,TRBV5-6,CASSGLQGEQYF,TGTGCCAGCAGTGGGCTGCAAGGCGAGCAGTACTTC
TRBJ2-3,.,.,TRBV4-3,CASSQEHTDTQYF,TGCGCCAGCAGCCAAGAACACACAGATACGCAGTATTTT
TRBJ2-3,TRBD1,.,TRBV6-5,CASSLGQASTDTQYF,TGTGCCAGCAGCCTGGGACAGGCATCCACAGATACGCAGTATTTT
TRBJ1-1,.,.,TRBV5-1,CASSQDRLEAFF,TGCGCCAGCAGCCAAGACAGGTTGGAAGCTTTCTTT
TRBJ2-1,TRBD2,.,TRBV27,CASSFGGRAYNEQFF,TGTGCCAGCAGTTTCGGCGGGAGGGCCTATAATGAGCAGTTCTTC
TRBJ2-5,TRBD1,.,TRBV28,CASSLTGTGVQETQYF,TGTGCCAGCAGTTTAACCGGGACAGGGGTCCAAGAGACCCAGTACTTC
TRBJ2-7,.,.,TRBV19,CASRDSFYEQYF,TGTGCCAGTAGGGACAGCTTCTACGAGCAGTACTTC
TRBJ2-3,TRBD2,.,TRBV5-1,CASKLMTSGSTDTQYF,TGCGCCAGCAAGCTAATGACTAGCGGGAGCACAGATACGCAGTATTTT
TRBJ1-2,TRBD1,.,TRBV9,CASSEGGAPRGYTF,TGTGCCAGCAGCGAAGGGGGCGCTCCTAGGGGCTACACCTTC
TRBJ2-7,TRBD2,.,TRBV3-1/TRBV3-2,CASHTLTSGGSYEQYF,TGTGCCAGCCACACGCTAACTAGCGGGGGCTCCTACGAGCAGTACTTC
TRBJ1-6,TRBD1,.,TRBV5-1,CASSLRTGAGESPLHF,TGCGCCAGCAGCCTCCGGACAGGGGCCGGCGAATCACCCCTCCACTTT
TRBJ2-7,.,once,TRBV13,CASSPGSSLYYEQYF,TGTGCCAGCAGCCCCGGGTCTTCGCTTTACTACGAGCAGTACTTC
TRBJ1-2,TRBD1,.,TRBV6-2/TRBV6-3,CASSRDGQARGGYTF,TGTGCCAGCAGTAGAGATGGACAGGCAAGAGGCGGCTACACCTTC
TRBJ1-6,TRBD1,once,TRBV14,CASSPRDRVFVKAPLHF,TGTGCCAGCAGCCCCCGGGACAGGGTGTTCGTTAAGGCACCCCTCCACTTT
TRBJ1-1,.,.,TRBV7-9,CASSFSSEAFF,TGTGCCAGCAGCTTCAGTTCTGAAGCTTTCTTT
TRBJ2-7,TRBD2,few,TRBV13,CASSSGLAGVQQYF,TGTGCCAGCAGCTCAGGACTAGCGGGGGTGCAGCAGTACTTC
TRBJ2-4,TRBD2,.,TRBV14,CASSQEGGGLAKNIQYF,TGTGCCAGCAGCCAAGAGGGCGGGGGTCTAGCCAAAAACATTCAGTACTTC
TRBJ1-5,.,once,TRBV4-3,CASSQGADYRGQPQHF,TGCGCCAGCAGCCAAGGTGCCGACTATCGGGGGCAGCCCCAGCATTTT
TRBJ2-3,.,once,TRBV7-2,CASSVSTTDTQYF,TGTGCCAGCAGCGTTTCTACCACAGATACGCAGTATTTT
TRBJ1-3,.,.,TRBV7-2,CASSRTVGNTIYF,TGTGCCAGCAGTAGGACAGTAGGAAACACCATATATTTT
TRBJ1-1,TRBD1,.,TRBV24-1,CATSDPGGTEAFF,TGTGCCACCAGTGATCCAGGGGGCACTGAAGCTTTCTTT
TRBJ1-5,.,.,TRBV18,CASSQTGFDQPQHF,TGTGCCAGCTCCCAAACCGGTTTCGATCAGCCCCAGCATTTT
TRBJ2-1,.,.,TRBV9,CASRAPGLEYNEQFF,TGTGCCAGCAGGGCCCCGGGACTCGAATACAATGAGCAGTTCTTC
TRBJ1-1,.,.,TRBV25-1,CSSSGRDERAFF,TGTTCCAGCAGTGGGAGGGATGAACGAGCTTTCTTT
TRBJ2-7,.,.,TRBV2,CASTASSYEQYF,TGTGCCAGCACGGCTAGCTCCTACGAGCAGTACTTC
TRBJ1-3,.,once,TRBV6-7,CASNGRGNTIYF,TGTGCCAGCAACGGGAGAGGAAACACCATATATTTT